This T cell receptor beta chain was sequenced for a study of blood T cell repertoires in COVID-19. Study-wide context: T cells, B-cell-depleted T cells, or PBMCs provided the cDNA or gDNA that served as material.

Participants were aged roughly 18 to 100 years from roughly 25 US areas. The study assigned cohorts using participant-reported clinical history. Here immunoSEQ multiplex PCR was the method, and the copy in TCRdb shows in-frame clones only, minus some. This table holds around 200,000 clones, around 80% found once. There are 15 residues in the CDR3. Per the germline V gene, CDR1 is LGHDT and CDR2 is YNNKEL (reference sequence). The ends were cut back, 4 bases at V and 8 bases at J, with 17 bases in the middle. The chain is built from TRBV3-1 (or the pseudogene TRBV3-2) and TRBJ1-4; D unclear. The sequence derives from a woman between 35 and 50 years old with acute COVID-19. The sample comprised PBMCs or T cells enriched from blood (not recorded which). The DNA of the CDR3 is TGTGCCAGCAGCCCCGACTTAGGACTCGGAGAAAAACTGTTTTTT. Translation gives CASSPDLGLGEKLFF.